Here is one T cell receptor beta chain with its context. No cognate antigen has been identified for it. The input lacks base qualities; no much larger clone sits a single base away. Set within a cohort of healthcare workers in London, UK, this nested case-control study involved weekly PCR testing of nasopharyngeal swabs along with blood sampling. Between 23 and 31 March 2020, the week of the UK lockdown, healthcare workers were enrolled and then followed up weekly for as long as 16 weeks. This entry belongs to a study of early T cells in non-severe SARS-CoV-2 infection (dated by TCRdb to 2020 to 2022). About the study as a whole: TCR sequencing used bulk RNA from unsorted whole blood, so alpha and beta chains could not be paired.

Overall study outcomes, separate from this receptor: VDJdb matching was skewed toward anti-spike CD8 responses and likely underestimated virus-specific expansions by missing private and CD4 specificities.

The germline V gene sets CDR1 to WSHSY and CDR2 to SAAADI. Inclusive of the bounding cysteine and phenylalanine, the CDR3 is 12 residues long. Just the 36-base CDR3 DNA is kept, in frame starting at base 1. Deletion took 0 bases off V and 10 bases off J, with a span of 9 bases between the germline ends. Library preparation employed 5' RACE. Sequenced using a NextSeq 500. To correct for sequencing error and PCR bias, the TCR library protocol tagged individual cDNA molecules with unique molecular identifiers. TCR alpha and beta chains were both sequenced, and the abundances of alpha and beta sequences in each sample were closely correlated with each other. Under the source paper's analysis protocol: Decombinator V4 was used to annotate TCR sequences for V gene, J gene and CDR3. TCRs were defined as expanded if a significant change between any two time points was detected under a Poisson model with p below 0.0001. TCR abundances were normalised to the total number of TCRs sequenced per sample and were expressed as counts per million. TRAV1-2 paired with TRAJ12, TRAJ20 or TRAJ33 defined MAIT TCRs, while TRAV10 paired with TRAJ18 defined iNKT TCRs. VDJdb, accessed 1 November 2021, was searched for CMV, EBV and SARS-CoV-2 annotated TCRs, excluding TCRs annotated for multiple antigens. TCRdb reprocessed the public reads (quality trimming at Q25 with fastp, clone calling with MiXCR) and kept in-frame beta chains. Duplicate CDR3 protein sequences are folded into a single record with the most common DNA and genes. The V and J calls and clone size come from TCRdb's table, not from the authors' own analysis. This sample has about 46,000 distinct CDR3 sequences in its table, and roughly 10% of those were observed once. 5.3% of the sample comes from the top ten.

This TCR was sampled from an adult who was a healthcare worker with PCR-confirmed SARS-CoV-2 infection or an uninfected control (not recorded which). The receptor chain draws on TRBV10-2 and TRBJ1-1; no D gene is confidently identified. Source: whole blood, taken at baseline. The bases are TGCGCCAGCAGTGAGTCGGGAAGGGTAGCTTTCTTT. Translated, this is CASSESGRVAFF.